This entry lists 5 T cell receptor beta chains sequenced from one sample in a study of blood T cell repertoires in COVID-19. Method: immunoSEQ multiplex PCR; TCRdb's copy keeps in-frame clones and lacks some. The profile covers under 200,000 clones, with roughly 80% appearing a single time and under 15% taken by the ten largest. Sequencing used peripheral blood. The receptors come from a man in his thirties or forties with active or convalescent COVID-19.

This clone was seen a few times. The J gene is TRBJ2-3, the V gene TRBV11-2; 8 bases are a match to TRBD2. V lost 2 bases, J lost 2 bases, and 9 bases stayed unmatched. There are 17 residues in the CDR3. Germline lookup yields CDR1 SGHAT and CDR2 FQNNGV. DNA for the CDR3: TGTGCCAGCAGCTTAATCGGGAGTAGCGGGGTCACAGATACGCAGTATTTT. It is translated as CASSLIGSSGVTDTQYF.

The chain carries TRBV18 and TRBJ1-5; 10 bases align to TRBD1. Looked up from germline, CDR1 is KGHSH and CDR2 is LQKENI. This CDR3 has 20 amino acids. Trimming cost V 3 bases and J 0 bases; bases outside gene matches: 14. CDR3 sequence reads: CASSPAVGQGGKDSNQPQHF. The CDR3 DNA reads as TGTGCCAGCTCACCGGCAGTAGGACAGGGGGGGAAAGATAGCAATCAGCCCCAGCATTTT.

This clone was observed a handful of times. The chain couples TRBV30 to TRBJ1-4, with TRBD1 identical over 7 bases. The CDR3 covers 13 residues. V lost 3 bases and J lost 8; bases outside the gene matches: 6. CDR1 GTSNPN and CDR2 SVGIG come from the germline V gene (reference sequence). The CDR3 here is CAWSRDSREKLFF. In DNA, the CDR3 is TGTGCCTGGAGCCGGGACAGTAGGGAAAAACTGTTTTTT.

The chain couples TRBV7-9 to TRBJ2-3, with D possibly TRBD1 on 5 matching bases. Trimming took off 4 bases at V and 4 bases at J, with 18 bases between the two ends. CDR1 and CDR2 from the germline V gene are SEHNR and FQNEAQ (reference sequence). This CDR3 is 16 amino acids long. CDR3 DNA sequence: TGTGCCAGCAGCTCTAACGCAGGGTCCCTAGCAGATACGCAGTATTTT. Encoded protein: CASSSNAGSLADTQYF.

The chain links TRBV10-2 to TRBJ1-1, with 7 bases lining up with TRBD1. The ends lost 7 bases at V and 5 bases at J; junction bases unmatched: 10. Germline CDR1 WSHSY, CDR2 SAAADI. This CDR3 region has 14 residues. Written as DNA, the CDR3 is TGCGCCAGCACGAGACAGGGCCTCGGGACTGAAGCTTTCTTT. This gives the protein CASTRQGLGTEAFF.